This passage covers 28 T cell receptor beta chains from one sample sequenced in a study of T cell changes during pregnancy in multiple sclerosis. This table comes from immunoSEQ multiplex PCR, and its TCRdb copy is limited to in-frame clones, with some not included. The repertoire holds about 100,000 clones, with 90% to 95% as singletons. Sample: peripheral blood, taken in the second trimester of pregnancy. The receptor source for this set is a female donor with multiple sclerosis, enrolled in a pregnancy study.

This clone has only one observation. This chain joins TRBV5-1 and TRBJ2-5; 9 nucleotides agree with TRBD2. Unmatched junction bases numbered 8, after V lost 3 bases and J lost 5 bases. This CDR3 spans 15 amino acids. Germline CDR1 and CDR2: SGHRS and YFSETQ. The DNA of the CDR3 is TGCGCCAGCAGCTATAGCGGGAGTGGTTTGGAGACCCAGTACTTC. Protein product: CASSYSGSGLETQYF.

V gene TRBV30 combines with J gene TRBJ1-1, with 12 bases identical to TRBD1. This CDR3 is built from 16 residues. J gave up 8 bases and V 4 bases, and 14 bases lay outside the gene matches. Germline V gene lookup returns CDR1 GTSNPN and CDR2 SVGIG (reference sequence). CDR3 protein: CAWTPFGTGGRLEAFF. CDR3 in DNA: TGTGCCTGGACCCCGTTCGGGACAGGGGGCAGATTGGAAGCTTTCTTT.

The chain recombines TRBV6-1 with TRBJ2-7, with D possibly being TRBD2 (7 bases). The CDR3 totals 13 residues. The germline V gene encodes CDR1 MNHNS and CDR2 SASEGT. V was clipped by 4 bases and J by 6 bases, with 13 bases between them. The CDR3 DNA reads TGTGCCAGCAGTGCAAGAAGGGGGGGCGAGCAGTACTTC. Amino acid sequence: CASSARRGGEQYF.

This clone was detected once. The genes are TRBV7-9 and TRBJ2-2, with D uncertain. The V gene's germline CDR1 is SEHNR and CDR2 FQNEAQ (reference sequence). The length of the CDR3 is 14 residues. Trimming left V 1 base short and J 7 bases short, with 10 bases between. CDR3 sequence (DNA): TGTGCCAGCAGCTTAGTCACGGGTTACGGGGAGCTGTTTTTT. Protein product: CASSLVTGYGELFF.

The chain couples TRBV7-9 to TRBJ2-1; D gene uncertain. Per germline, CDR1 SEHNR and CDR2 FQNEAQ (reference sequence). This CDR3 contains 14 residues. Trimming pared 0 bases from V and 8 bases from J, leaving 11 bases between. This CDR3 is CASSLALSGDEQFF. Written as DNA, the CDR3 is TGTGCCAGCAGCTTAGCGTTGTCAGGTGATGAGCAGTTCTTC. Variable domain in full (rest from reference TRBV7-9 and TRBJ2-1): DTGVSQNPRHKITKRGQNVTFRCDPISEHNRLYWYRQTLGQGPEFLTYFQNEAQLEKSRLLSDRFSAERPKGSFSTLEIQRTEQGDSAMYLCASSLALSGDEQFFGPGTRLTVL.

The rearrangement links TRBV27 to TRBJ2-2; a weak D match, TRBD2 (5 bases). CDR3 size: 15 residues. V was pared by 2 bases and J by 5 bases, with 12 bases between. Germline CDR1 and CDR2: MNHEY and SMNVEV (reference sequence). The CDR3 nucleotides are TGTGCCAGCAGTTTAAGGAGACCGGGGACCGGGGAGCTGTTTTTT. It is translated as CASSLRRPGTGELFF.

The chain uses TRBV7-3 and TRBJ2-6; D perhaps matches TRBD1 (6 bases). Germline V CDR1 and CDR2: SGHTA, FQGTGA. The CDR3 totals 17 residues. V was trimmed by 3 bases and J by 1 base, leaving 13 bases between them. The CDR3 reads CASSFATGWSGANVLTF. The CDR3 bases are TGTGCCAGCAGCTTTGCGACAGGATGGTCTGGGGCCAACGTCCTGACTTTC.

The chain uses TRBV19 and TRBJ1-2, with D possibly TRBD1 on 5 matching bases. V dropped 6 bases and J dropped 8 bases, with 19 bases sitting between them. The germline gives CDR1 LNHDA, CDR2 SQIVND (reference sequence). This CDR3 is 14 amino acids long. The CDR3 loop is CASSPVWGIGGYTF. The CDR3 coding sequence is TGTGCCAGTAGCCCCGTCTGGGGCATCGGCGGCTACACCTTC.

This chain uses TRBV2 with TRBJ1-1; possibly TRBD1 for D (6 bases). The CDR3 consists of 15 residues. Germline CDR1 reads SNHLY; CDR2 reads FYNNEI. V was shortened by 4 bases and J by 0 bases, with 12 bases between the two germline ends. This CDR3 reads CASSGGGAVNTEAFF. The CDR3 nucleotides are TGTGCCAGCAGTGGAGGGGGGGCAGTGAACACTGAAGCTTTCTTT.

In DNA, the CDR3 is TGTGCCAGCAGGCCGACAGATCCTTTAGAAGCTTTCTTT. Its translation: CASRPTDPLEAFF. This chain joins TRBV2 and TRBJ1-1; possible D gene TRBD1, 5 bases. The CDR3 runs to 13 residues. The V end was cut by 6 bases, the J end by 8 bases, with 16 bases between. Germline loops: CDR1 SNHLY, CDR2 FYNNEI. The full variable domain, with the rest looked up from reference TRBV2 and TRBJ1-1, is EPEVTQTPSHQVTQMGQEVILRCVPISNHLYFYWYRQILGQKVEFLVSFYNNEISEKSEIFDDQFSVERPDGSNFTLKIRSTKLEDSAMYFCASRPTDPLEAFFGQGTRLTVV.

The chain employs TRBV2 and TRBJ1-5, with D hard to call. The germline V and J ends were trimmed by 6 bases and 5 bases, with 11 bases remaining between them. The CDR3 is made up of 13 amino acids. Germline CDR1 SNHLY, CDR2 FYNNEI. CDR3 residues: CASSQYLDQPQHF. In DNA form, the CDR3 reads TGTGCCAGCAGCCAGTATCTCGATCAGCCCCAGCATTTT.

The gene calls are TRBV7-8 and TRBJ1-3, with a weak D call TRBD1 (6 bases). Germline V CDR1 and CDR2: SGHVS, FQNEAQ. Deletions cut 1 base from V and 5 bases from J, with 15 bases between. The CDR3 runs 16 residues. The CDR3 reads CASSLVRGGPRNTIYF. For the CDR3, the DNA is TGTGCCAGCAGCTTAGTTAGGGGGGGGCCGAGAAACACCATATATTTT.

This chain joins TRBV6-1 and TRBJ2-2, with D maybe TRBD1 (6 bases). Trimming removed 6 bases at V and 6 bases at J, with 11 bases between. Germline CDR1 is MNHNS and CDR2 is SASEGT. The CDR3 is 13 residues long. CDR3 residues: CASSRDKPGELFF. As DNA, the CDR3 is TGTGCCAGCAGCCGGGACAAGCCCGGGGAGCTGTTTTTT.

The chain joins TRBV30 to TRBJ1-3; D gene uncertain. The germline V gene encodes CDR1 GTSNPN and CDR2 SVGIG (reference sequence). Trimming shortened V by 6 bases and J by 0 bases, and 3 bases separated the two germline ends. This CDR3 is built from 11 residues. The CDR3 loop reads CACNSGNTIYF. The CDR3 DNA follows: TGTGCCTGCAACTCTGGAAACACCATATATTTT.

CDR3 sequence: CASNWDRGENEQFF. The CDR3 nucleotides are TGTGCCAGCAACTGGGACAGGGGGGAAAATGAGCAGTTCTTC. V usage is TRBV6-1 and J usage is TRBJ2-1; 11 bases fit TRBD1. Germline lookup yields CDR1 MNHNS and CDR2 SASEGT. The V gene end was trimmed by 7 bases and the J gene end by 7 bases; junction bases not matched to a gene: 6. This CDR3 region has 14 residues.

The CDR3 bases are TGTGCCAGCAGATCGGACAGGGTGGGGGGCTACACCTTC. This gives the protein CASRSDRVGGYTF. The chain joins TRBV28 to TRBJ1-2; 8 bases match TRBD1. V lost 6 bases and J lost 8; bases outside the gene matches: 8. The CDR3 contains 13 residues. Germline loops: CDR1 MDHEN, CDR2 SYDVKM.

The chain links TRBV2 to TRBJ2-7; 8 bases match TRBD2. The V gene's germline CDR1 is SNHLY and CDR2 FYNNEI. Unmatched junction bases numbered 5, after V lost 2 bases and J lost 5 bases. CDR3 size: 14 residues. CDR3 nucleotide sequence: TGTGCCAGCAGTGAAAGCCTAGCGGGCCACGAGCAGTACTTC. It codes for CASSESLAGHEQYF. The complete variable domain, with remaining parts taken from reference TRBV2 and TRBJ2-7, reads EPEVTQTPSHQVTQMGQEVILRCVPISNHLYFYWYRQILGQKVEFLVSFYNNEISEKSEIFDDQFSVERPDGSNFTLKIRSTKLEDSAMYFCASSESLAGHEQYFGPGTRLTVT.

The rearrangement links TRBV6-5 to TRBJ2-2, with TRBD1 matching over 7 bases. The CDR3 consists of 16 residues. Germline assignment: CDR1 MNHEY and CDR2 SVGAGI. Trimming at V came to 4 bases and at J to 4 bases, leaving 9 bases not matched to a gene. The CDR3 sequence: CASSSYRGQGTGELFF. The CDR3 region has the DNA TGTGCCAGCAGTTCTTACAGGGGCCAAGGCACCGGGGAGCTGTTTTTT.

The rearrangement links TRBV5-1 to TRBJ2-4; 7 nucleotides match TRBD1. The CDR3 is 14 residues long. The V segment lost 2 bases and the J segment 5 bases; nucleotides outside the gene matches: 4. Germline CDR1 and CDR2: SGHRS and YFSETQ. Here the CDR3 reads CASSLGGGENIQYF. DNA for the CDR3: TGCGCCAGCAGCTTAGGGGGCGGTGAAAACATTCAGTACTTC.

The gene calls are TRBV15 and TRBJ1-2; a weak D match, TRBD1 (5 bases). Germline lookup yields CDR1 LNHNV and CDR2 YYDKDF (reference sequence). The V and J ends lost 0 bases and 4 bases respectively, with 9 bases between them. The CDR3 is 14 residues long. The CDR3 loop reads CATSREGAGYGYTF. CDR3 DNA sequence: TGTGCCACCAGCAGAGAAGGGGCCGGCTATGGCTACACCTTC.

J is TRBJ1-5 and V is TRBV2; the match to TRBD1 covers 7 bases. Germline CDR1 is SNHLY and CDR2 is FYNNEI. CDR3 length equals 15 residues. V lost 7 bases, J lost 0 bases, and 6 bases stayed unmatched. CDR3 nucleotides: TGTGCCAGCACCACAGGGGAATATAGCAATCAGCCCCAGCATTTT. Amino acid sequence: CASTTGEYSNQPQHF.

The chain couples TRBV18 to TRBJ1-6, with 9 bases identical to TRBD1. The CDR3 loop spans 14 amino acids. The junction had 6 bases not matched to a gene; V was cut back by 6 bases and J by 9 bases. CDR1 KGHSH and CDR2 LQKENI come from the germline V gene. CDR3 residues: CASSSGTGSSPLHF. The CDR3 DNA reads as TGTGCCAGCTCCTCCGGGACAGGGAGTTCACCCCTCCACTTT.

This sequence joins TRBV2 and TRBJ2-2; 9 nucleotides align to TRBD1. The CDR3 spans 18 residues. V was clipped by 4 bases and J by 5 bases; unmatched bases: 14. Germline V CDR1 and CDR2: SNHLY, FYNNEI. The CDR3 DNA sequence: TGTGCCAGCAGTGGGACAGGGGACTTCCCAGCGGGGACCGGGGAGCTGTTTTTT. Translated, it gives CASSGTGDFPAGTGELFF.

Concerning this clone itself: Distinct nucleotide sequences in the sample also encode this CDR3. The CDR3 nucleotides read TGTGCCAGCAGCCCCACAGGATACGAGCAGTACTTC. Amino acid sequence: CASSPTGYEQYF. The genes are TRBV7-9 and TRBJ2-7, with D possibly matching TRBD1 (5 bases). V lost 5 bases and J 4 bases, leaving 9 bases between the germline ends. Germline assignment: CDR1 SEHNR and CDR2 FQNEAQ (reference sequence). The CDR3 totals 12 residues.

This chain joins TRBV7-9 and TRBJ1-1; D is perhaps TRBD1 (5 bases). Per the germline V gene, CDR1 is SEHNR and CDR2 is FQNEAQ (reference sequence). Trimming left V 5 bases short and J 6 bases short, with 19 bases between. The CDR3 sequence is 15 residues long. The DNA for the CDR3 is TGTGCCAGCAGCATACCCGGGGGGGATGGGGCTGAAGCTTTCTTT. Translating it yields CASSIPGGDGAEAFF.

With regard to this clone: The same CDR3 is also encoded by other DNA sequences in this sample. V usage is TRBV5-1 and J usage is TRBJ1-3, with D unresolved. CDR1 SGHRS and CDR2 YFSETQ come from the germline V gene. V lost 0 bases to trimming and J lost 0 bases, with 4 bases between them. The CDR3 totals 14 residues. The CDR3 bases are TGCGCCAGCAGCTTGGACAGCTCTGGAAACACCATATATTTT. Translation gives CASSLDSSGNTIYF. Using reference TRBV5-1 and TRBJ1-3 for the parts outside the CDR3, the full variable domain is KAGVTQTPRYLIKTRGQQVTLSCSPISGHRSVSWYQQTPGQGLQFLFEYFSETQRNKGNFPGRFSGRQFSNSRSEMNVSTLELGDSALYLCASSLDSSGNTIYFGEGSWLTVV.

The chain couples TRBV4-1 to TRBJ2-1; D is unresolved. The CDR3 consists of 16 residues. Looked up from germline, CDR1 is MGHRA and CDR2 is YSYEKL. Trimming cost V 11 bases and J 1 base, with 21 bases left between them. DNA for the CDR3: TGCGCCGCCGCGGATCTTAATATAGTGTCCTACAATGAGCAGTTCTTC. Amino acid sequence: CAAADLNIVSYNEQFF.

The J gene is TRBJ2-5, the V gene TRBV9; maybe TRBD1 (5 bases). Germline V gives CDR1 SGDLS, CDR2 YYNGEE. The germline V and J ends were trimmed by 0 bases and 1 base, with 10 bases remaining between them. This CDR3 comprises 15 residues. The CDR3: CASSVAVQAQETQYF. The CDR3 region has the DNA TGTGCCAGCAGCGTAGCTGTACAGGCCCAAGAGACCCAGTACTTC.